These 21 T cell receptor beta chains were sequenced from one sample in a study of shared clonotypes between healthy human individuals. Sequenced by immunoSEQ multiplex PCR; TCRdb stores in-frame clones only, minus some. The repertoire holds approximately 2,000,000 clones, with around 90% as singletons. The sample comprised naive CD4+ T cells from PBMCs. Subset specified: CD45RA+ positively selected. All receptors come from a man between 18 and 35 years old in good health. Some clones in this sample may be carry-over from other donors' samples.

This rearrangement joins TRBV2 to TRBJ2-7, with 11 bases fitting TRBD1. The V gene's germline CDR1 is SNHLY and CDR2 FYNNEI. With V trimmed by 7 bases and J by 6 bases, 11 bases remained unmatched. CDR3 size: 15 residues. CDR3 sequence reads: CASTSLGQGVSEQYF. The DNA of the CDR3 is TGTGCCAGCACTTCTCTGGGACAGGGGGTAAGCGAGCAGTACTTC.

The chain employs TRBV2 and TRBJ2-1; 8 nucleotides align to TRBD2. V was pared by 4 bases and J by 1 base, with 6 bases of the junction left unmatched. The V gene's germline CDR1 is SNHLY and CDR2 FYNNEI. This CDR3 is built from 16 residues. CDR3 sequence: CASSATAGASYNEQFF. The CDR3 DNA sequence: TGTGCCAGCAGTGCAACAGCGGGAGCGTCCTACAATGAGCAGTTCTTC.

The V call is TRBV6-5, the J call TRBJ1-1; the match to TRBD1 covers 8 bases. The V gene end was trimmed by 5 bases and the J gene end by 1 base; junction bases not matched to a gene: 6. The CDR3 loop spans 15 amino acids. The germline V gene encodes CDR1 MNHEY and CDR2 SVGAGI. CDR3 loop: CASSRRQGANTEAFF. As DNA, the CDR3 is TGTGCCAGCAGTCGTCGGCAGGGGGCGAACACTGAAGCTTTCTTT.

The genes are TRBV18 and TRBJ2-1; 9 bases are a match to TRBD2. The CDR3 consists of 13 residues. After removal of 1 base from V and 10 bases from J, the junction contained 2 bases not matched to a gene. Germline values: CDR1 KGHSH, CDR2 LQKENI. DNA for the CDR3: TGTGCCAGCTCACCACGACTAGCGGAGGAGCAGTTCTTC. It translates to CASSPRLAEEQFF. The complete variable domain, with remaining parts taken from reference TRBV18 and TRBJ2-1, reads NAGVMQNPRHLVRRRGQEARLRCSPMKGHSHVYWYRQLPEEGLKFMVYLQKENIIDESGMPKERFSAEFPKEGPSILRIQQVVRGDSAAYFCASSPRLAEEQFFGPGTRLTVL.

Points on this clone: The same CDR3 is also encoded by other DNA sequences in this sample. V gene TRBV6-5 combines with J gene TRBJ2-1, with no clear D. Germline-derived CDR1 and CDR2 are MNHEY and SVGAGI. The CDR3 is made up of 13 amino acids. V was cut by 6 bases and J by 4 bases, with 10 bases left in between. The CDR3 spells CASSLDSYNEQFF. The CDR3 bases are TGTGCCAGCAGCCTCGACTCTTACAATGAGCAGTTCTTC.

J is TRBJ1-1 and V is TRBV28; D may be TRBD1 (5 bases). V gave up 6 bases and J gave up 4 bases, with 15 bases separating them. In germline, CDR1 is MDHEN, CDR2 SYDVKM. This CDR3 contains 14 residues. This chain's CDR3 is CASSYPRGFTEAFF. CDR3 in DNA: TGTGCCAGCAGCTACCCTCGGGGGTTCACTGAAGCTTTCTTT.

For this clone: The sample contains more than one DNA sequence encoding this CDR3. The chain links TRBV18 to TRBJ2-3, with 14 bases fitting TRBD2. Germline values: CDR1 KGHSH, CDR2 LQKENI. Trimming at V came to 2 bases and at J to 3 bases, leaving 4 bases not matched to a gene. The length of the CDR3 is 17 residues. The CDR3 region is CASSPGTSGSGTDTQYF. For the CDR3, the DNA is TGTGCCAGCTCACCAGGGACTAGCGGGAGTGGGACAGATACGCAGTATTTT.

The chain uses TRBV19 and TRBJ2-2; possibly TRBD1 or TRBD2 for D (5 bases each). CDR3 length: 11 amino acids. Trimming shortened V by 8 bases and J by 8 bases, and 9 bases separated the two germline ends. The germline V gene has CDR1 LNHDA and CDR2 SQIVND (reference sequence). In DNA form, the CDR3 reads TGTGCCAGTGGGGGAAGGGGGGAGCTGTTTTTT. Translation: CASGGRGELFF.

The V gene is TRBV30, the J gene TRBJ2-5, with D uncertain. Gene TRBJ2-7 matches the end of the DNA better, so the J call may be wrong. The CDR3 length is 15 residues. Germline CDR1 reads GTSNPN; CDR2 reads SVGIG (reference sequence). The CDR3 DNA follows: TGTGCCTGGAAGTTATGTCTGAGTTTCTCCTACGAGCAGTACTTC. It is translated as CAWKLCLSFSYEQYF.

The count of this clone is one. V usage is TRBV6-4 and J usage is TRBJ2-5; 7 positions agree with TRBD2. The CDR3 runs to 14 residues. The germline V gene encodes CDR1 MRHNA and CDR2 SNTAGT. With 7 bases clipped from V and 5 bases from J, the junction kept 10 bases outside the gene matches. This CDR3 reads CASTFGDYRETQYF. For the CDR3, the DNA is TGTGCCAGCACCTTCGGGGACTATCGGGAGACCCAGTACTTC.

The chain couples TRBV28 to TRBJ1-5; TRBD1 aligns across 10 bases. This CDR3 comprises 15 residues. Trimming cost V 5 bases and J 1 base; bases outside gene matches: 2. Germline lookup yields CDR1 MDHEN and CDR2 SYDVKM. The CDR3 DNA is TGTGCCAGCAGTGGACAGGGGGGAAGCAATCAGCCCCAGCATTTT. It codes for CASSGQGGSNQPQHF.

The chain couples TRBV9 to TRBJ2-1, with TRBD1 as a possible D gene (6 bases). Germline lookup yields CDR1 SGDLS and CDR2 YYNGEE. The ends were cut back, 0 bases at V and 6 bases at J, with 13 bases in the middle. The CDR3 totals 15 residues. CDR3 residues: CASSVEGDPVNEQFF. The CDR3 coding sequence is TGTGCCAGCAGCGTAGAGGGGGATCCGGTCAATGAGCAGTTCTTC.

The J gene is TRBJ2-1, the V gene TRBV5-1; 12 nucleotides agree with TRBD2. V trimming: 4 bases; J trimming: 12 bases; junction bases outside the gene matches: 11. The CDR3 runs to 15 residues. Germline V lookup: CDR1 SGHRS, CDR2 YFSETQ. The CDR3 nucleotides are TGCGCCAGCAGCCCCCTAGCGGGAGGGCCCTATGGGCAGTTCTTC. This codes for CASSPLAGGPYGQFF.

The chain joins TRBV6-5 to TRBJ2-1; no reliable D call. Trimming stripped 5 bases from V and 4 bases from J, with 6 bases between. The CDR3 totals 12 residues. Looked up from germline, CDR1 is MNHEY and CDR2 is SVGAGI. The CDR3: CASSHQYNEQFF. The CDR3 DNA reads as TGTGCCAGCAGTCACCAATACAATGAGCAGTTCTTC.

The V gene is TRBV10-3, the J gene TRBJ2-7; TRBD2 matches 10 bases. The CDR3 covers 13 residues. Losses at the gene ends were 5 bases for V and 3 bases for J; bases not matched to a gene: 1. Germline-derived CDR1 and CDR2 are ENHRY and SYGVKD. CDR3 amino acids: CAISWTSGYEQYF. CDR3 bases: TGTGCCATCAGTTGGACTAGCGGCTACGAGCAGTACTTC.

The chain carries TRBV19 and TRBJ2-3; weak D call: TRBD1 (6 bases). The length of the CDR3 is 14 residues. V was pared by 7 bases and J by 3 bases, with 14 bases between. Germline V gene sequence: CDR1 LNHDA, CDR2 SQIVND (reference sequence). The CDR3 DNA follows: TGTGCCAGTAACTGGGGGCGGATTACAGATACGCAGTATTTT. This gives the protein CASNWGRITDTQYF.

The chain couples TRBV28 to TRBJ2-5; 8 bases are shared with TRBD1. The assigned J gene may be wrong: the sequence end matches TRBJ2-7 better. The CDR3 has 14 residues. The V gene's germline CDR1 is MDHEN and CDR2 SYDVKM. The CDR3 DNA sequence: TGTGCCAGCAGTCGCCCTCAGGGGGCGTACGAGCAGTACTTC. This encodes CASSRPQGAYEQYF.

The rearrangement links TRBV19 to TRBJ2-7, with a tentative D call TRBD2 (6 bases). Germline V gene sequence: CDR1 LNHDA, CDR2 SQIVND (reference sequence). This CDR3 is 15 amino acids long. Trimming shortened V by 5 bases and J by 4 bases, and 18 bases separated the two germline ends. The CDR3 protein is CASSSSPGATYEQYF. As DNA, the CDR3 is TGTGCCAGTAGTTCTTCTCCGGGAGCCACTTACGAGCAGTACTTC.

The chain carries TRBV2 and TRBJ2-7; 9 nucleotides match TRBD2. CDR3 length: 15 amino acids. CDR1 SNHLY and CDR2 FYNNEI come from the germline V gene. The V segment lost 6 bases and the J segment 1 base; nucleotides outside the gene matches: 7. The CDR3 nucleotides read TGTGCCAGCAGGGCTAGCGGGAAATCGTCCTACGAGCAGTACTTC. It specifies CASRASGKSSYEQYF.

This clone was found once. This chain joins TRBV7-3 and TRBJ1-1; 8 nucleotides match TRBD1. This CDR3 is built from 17 residues. The ends lost 8 bases at V and 4 bases at J; junction bases unmatched: 18. Germline V gene data show CDR1 as SGHTA and CDR2 as FQGTGA. CDR3 sequence: CASSPRAGGGVGTEAFF. The CDR3 DNA reads as TGTGCCAGCTCCCCCCGGGCAGGGGGCGGCGTTGGCACTGAAGCTTTCTTT.

This chain uses TRBV19 with TRBJ2-1, with D perhaps matching TRBD1 (6 bases). Per germline, CDR1 LNHDA and CDR2 SQIVND (reference sequence). Trimming cost V 6 bases and J 7 bases, with 19 bases left between them. This CDR3 has 15 amino acids. This CDR3 is CASSGSGTIGNEQFF. The CDR3 region has the DNA TGTGCCAGTAGCGGATCCGGGACAATAGGGAATGAGCAGTTCTTC.